The 29 T cell receptor beta chains presented below share a single source sample, sequenced in a study of prognosis after radiotherapy for stage I lung cancer. It was by two-round multiplex PCR that TCR beta CDR3 was amplified from genomic DNA. Individual primers that were specific to each TRBV and TRBJ gene served in first-round PCR. TCRdb ran MiXCR on the multiplex PCR reads and lists one entry per CDR3 protein. The sample yields about 59,000 distinct CDR3 sequences, more than 20% seen once. The sequencing here drew on PBMCs, taken before or after stereotactic body radiation therapy (not recorded which). The origin of the receptors is a donor over 45 with non-small cell lung cancer.

There are many counts of this clonotype. The CDR3 DNA follows: TGTGCCAGCAGTTCCGGGACAGGAGGACACTATGGCTACACCTTC. Translated: CASSSGTGGHYGYTF. The chain combines TRBV6-4 with TRBJ1-2; 8 nucleotides agree with TRBD1. The CDR3 spans 15 residues. The V segment lost 5 bases and the J segment 3 bases; nucleotides outside the gene matches: 8. Germline V gene data show CDR1 as MRHNA and CDR2 as SNTAGT.

At least ten counts were recorded for this clonotype. V gene TRBV5-5 combines with J gene TRBJ2-6; maybe TRBD1 (5 bases). Germline lookup yields CDR1 SGHKS and CDR2 YYEKEE (reference sequence). The CDR3 has 16 amino acids. Trimming cost V 3 bases and J 0 bases, with 10 bases left between them. The CDR3 reads CASSSTDSSGANVLTF. CDR3 nucleotides: TGTGCCAGCAGCTCAACCGACAGCTCTGGGGCCAACGTCCTGACTTTC.

Ten or more counts support this clonotype. The germline gene is not matched at one end of the junction; a read error may be the cause. The V gene is TRBV6-1, the J gene TRBJ1-1, with 7 positions matching TRBD1. The CDR3 contains 17 residues. Germline V gene data show CDR1 as MNHNS and CDR2 as SASEGT. The CDR3: CTSRALEGTALNTEAFF. The CDR3 DNA sequence: TGTACCAGCAGAGCACTCGAAGGGACAGCCTTGAACACTGAAGCTTTCTTT.

This clonotype has at least ten counts. This chain connects TRBV13 to TRBJ2-1, with D tentatively TRBD1 (6 bases). The germline V gene has CDR1 PRHDT and CDR2 FYEKMQ (reference sequence). Deletions cut 1 base from V and 7 bases from J, with 23 bases between. The CDR3 contains 18 residues. DNA of the CDR3: TGTGCCAGCAGCTTAGAATCGGACAGAGCAACTACACTGAATGAGCAGTTCTTC. It is translated as CASSLESDRATTLNEQFF.

This clonotype was counted many times. The chain employs TRBV3-1 and TRBJ1-3, with D unclear. V was cut by 1 base and J by 0 bases, with 10 bases left in between. The CDR3 consists of 16 residues. The V gene's germline CDR1 is LGHDT and CDR2 YNNKEL (reference sequence). The CDR3 reads CASSQGVPYSGNTIYF. The CDR3 DNA sequence: TGTGCCAGCAGCCAAGGGGTCCCATACTCTGGAAACACCATATATTTT.

This clonotype came up many times. The chain links TRBV11-1 to TRBJ2-3; D possibly corresponds to TRBD2 (5 bases). Trimming removed 7 bases at V and 7 bases at J, with 18 bases between. The germline V gene has CDR1 SGHAT and CDR2 FQDESV (reference sequence). There are 14 residues in the CDR3. As DNA, the CDR3 is TGTGCCAGCACCGAAGATCGGCGGACTTATACGCAGTATTTT. It translates to CASTEDRRTYTQYF.

This rearrangement joins TRBV3-1 to TRBJ1-2, with D possibly being TRBD1 (5 bases). The CDR3 covers 15 residues. Trimming stripped 1 base from V and 7 bases from J, with 16 bases between. Germline CDR1 is LGHDT and CDR2 is YNNKEL (reference sequence). Here the CDR3 reads CASSQGGSPLSGYTF. The CDR3 region has the DNA TGTGCCAGCAGCCAAGGGGGCAGCCCCCTCTCTGGCTACACCTTC.

On this clonotype: One base away lies a much larger clone, so this may be a sequencing read error. The CDR3, as DNA: TGTGCCAGCAGCCAAGCGGGGGGCTACTACAATGAGCAGTTCTTC. Amino acid sequence: CASSQAGGYYNEQFF. The chain joins TRBV3-1 to TRBJ2-1, with D tentatively TRBD2 (7 bases). Looked up from germline, CDR1 is LGHDT and CDR2 is YNNKEL (reference sequence). Trimming left V 1 base short and J 3 bases short, with 10 bases between. This CDR3 spans 15 amino acids.

This chain uses TRBV7-2 with TRBJ2-1, with 7 bases identical to TRBD2. This CDR3 comprises 16 residues. The V segment lost 4 bases and the J segment 6 bases; nucleotides outside the gene matches: 12. The germline V gene encodes CDR1 SGHTA and CDR2 FQGNSA. The CDR3 is CASSSRRLAATNEQFF. The DNA for the CDR3 is TGTGCCAGCAGCTCAAGGCGGCTAGCGGCCACCAATGAGCAGTTCTTC.

This clonotype is labeled medium-sized. The J gene is TRBJ2-2, the V gene TRBV7-8, with a tentative D call TRBD2 (5 bases). Germline CDR1 is SGHVS and CDR2 is FQNEAQ. Deletions cut 1 base from V and 6 bases from J, with 6 bases between. CDR3 size: 13 residues. CDR3 in amino acids: CASSLVGAGELFF. The CDR3 DNA reads as TGTGCCAGCAGCTTAGTCGGGGCCGGGGAGCTGTTTTTT. Full variable domain (remainder filled in from reference TRBV7-8 and TRBJ2-2): GAGVSQSPRYKVAKRGQDVALRCDPISGHVSLFWYQQALGQGPEFLTYFQNEAQLDKSGLPSDRFFAERPEGSVSTLKIQRTQQEDSAVYLCASSLVGAGELFFGEGSRLTVL.

With respect to this clonotype: Sequence at one end of the junction differs from germline and may be a read error. This chain links TRBV7-2 with TRBJ2-5, with D tentatively TRBD2 (8 bases). Per the germline V gene, CDR1 is SGHTA and CDR2 is FQGNSA. This CDR3 spans 15 amino acids. The CDR3 DNA reads as TGTGCCAGCAGATCCCCGGGAGGGGGCGCAGAGACCAAGTACTTC. It yields the protein CASRSPGGGAETKYF.

This sequence joins TRBV24-1 and TRBJ2-2; 7 bases are a match to TRBD2. Looked up from germline, CDR1 is KGHDR and CDR2 is SFDVKD. The ends lost 10 bases at V and 5 bases at J; junction bases unmatched: 6. The CDR3 totals 13 residues. CDR3 nucleotide sequence: TGTGCCACGGAAAGGGAGGGGACCGGGGAGCTGTTTTTT. It translates to CATEREGTGELFF.

This clonotype was seen many times. V gene TRBV20-1 combines with J gene TRBJ2-2, with TRBD1 identical over 8 bases. The CDR3 has 16 residues. Germline lookup yields CDR1 DFQATT and CDR2 SNEGSKA (reference sequence). Trimming removed 0 bases from V and 5 bases from J; junction bases left unmatched: 8. Here the CDR3 DNA reads TGCAGTGCTAGAGATCGTAGGACAGGGAGGACCGGGGAGCTGTTTTTT. It is translated as CSARDRRTGRTGELFF.

The CDR3 DNA reads TGTGCCAGCAGTGTACTAGCGGGGGGGGACAATGAGCAGTTCTTC. This translates into CASSVLAGGDNEQFF. This sequence joins TRBV2 and TRBJ2-1; 13 nucleotides agree with TRBD2. This CDR3 is built from 15 residues. The J segment lost 5 bases and the V segment lost 4 bases, leaving 2 bases of the junction unmatched. CDR1 is SNHLY, CDR2 FYNNEI, per germline. Full variable domain (rest looked up from reference TRBV2 and TRBJ2-1): EPEVTQTPSHQVTQMGQEVILRCVPISNHLYFYWYRQILGQKVEFLVSFYNNEISEKSEIFDDQFSVERPDGSNFTLKIRSTKLEDSAMYFCASSVLAGGDNEQFFGPGTRLTVL.

Regarding this clonotype: The junction departs from germline at one end; a sequencing error may be responsible. This chain links TRBV28 with TRBJ2-3; possibly TRBD2 for D (6 bases). The CDR3 is made up of 16 amino acids. CDR1 is MDHEN and CDR2 is SYDVKM in the germline V gene. CDR3 nucleotide sequence: TGTGCCAGCAGTTTCCTCGGGTCAACTAGCACAGATACGGAGTATTTT. This gives the protein CASSFLGSTSTDTEYF.

Concerning this clonotype itself: This likely came from a read error, as a far larger clone is one base away. The J gene is TRBJ2-1, the V gene TRBV6-9; 10 nucleotides match TRBD2. The CDR3 contains 19 residues. Germline loops: CDR1 MNHGY, CDR2 SVAAGI. The trim removed 5 bases at V and 2 bases at J, leaving 15 bases unmatched. The CDR3 sequence: CASSPGLAVGRRTYNEQFF. As DNA, the CDR3 is TGTGCCAGCAGTCCCGGACTAGCGGTGGGGCGGAGGACCTACAATGAGCAGTTCTTC.

A note on this clonotype: A read error may be the cause here, since a much bigger clone is one base away. The chain couples TRBV19 to TRBJ1-1; no firm D call. The CDR3 totals 13 residues. The germline V gene has CDR1 LNHDA and CDR2 SQIVND (reference sequence). Trimming removed 5 bases from V and 1 base from J, with 8 bases in between. The CDR3 bases are TGTGCCAGTAGTTTTTTGTCGAACACTGAAGCTTTCTTT. It yields the protein CASSFLSNTEAFF.

This clonotype has at least ten counts. The chain joins TRBV3-1 to TRBJ1-1; TRBD1 matches at 7 bases. Germline CDR1 and CDR2: LGHDT and YNNKEL (reference sequence). The length of the CDR3 is 13 residues. V shed 11 bases, J shed 7 bases, and the junction held 13 bases outside the gene matches. The CDR3: CAVSDREEGEAFF. CDR3 coding DNA: TGTGCCGTCAGCGACAGGGAAGAGGGTGAAGCTTTCTTT. Complete variable domain (other parts from reference TRBV3-1 and TRBJ1-1): DTAVSQTPKYLVTQMGNDKSIKCEQNLGHDTMYWYKQDSKKFLKIMFSYNNKELIINETVPNRFSPKSPDKAHLNLHINSLELGDSAVYFCAVSDREEGEAFFGQGTRLTVV.

This chain links TRBV20-1 with TRBJ1-2, with 8 bases matching TRBD1. Trimming took 5 bases from V and 10 from J; bases not matched to a gene: 15. Germline lookup yields CDR1 DFQATT and CDR2 SNEGSKA (reference sequence). The CDR3 contains 14 residues. CDR3 residues: CSADEQGEKDDYTF. For the CDR3, the DNA is TGCAGTGCTGACGAACAGGGGGAGAAGGATGACTACACCTTC.

This clonotype appeared a few times. One base away lies a much larger clone, so this may be a sequencing read error. The chain recombines TRBV7-9 with TRBJ1-2; D is possibly TRBD1 (6 bases). The CDR3 spans 16 residues. Germline CDR1 reads SEHNR; CDR2 reads FQNEAQ (reference sequence). This chain's CDR3 is CASSLHRGGRTYDYTF. The CDR3 DNA reads TGTGCCAGCAGCCTCCATAGGGGGGGCAGGACCTATGACTACACCTTC.

The sample holds many counts of this clonotype. The gene calls are TRBV13 and TRBJ1-2; D gene unclear. The CDR3 has 13 residues. Trimming pared 7 bases from V and 4 bases from J, leaving 13 bases between. Germline assignment: CDR1 PRHDT and CDR2 FYEKMQ (reference sequence). CDR3 protein: CASTPASSYGYTF. The CDR3, as DNA: TGTGCCAGCACCCCGGCTTCTAGCTATGGCTACACCTTC.

The chain employs TRBV20-1 and TRBJ2-3; 7 bases align to TRBD2. This CDR3 contains 17 residues. Germline assignment: CDR1 DFQATT and CDR2 SNEGSKA (reference sequence). V shed 4 bases and J 2 bases; nucleotides not matched to a gene: 15. DNA for the CDR3: TGCAGTGCTACTCGAACCGGGACTATAACCTCCACAGATACGCAGTATTTT. Its translation is CSATRTGTITSTDTQYF.

In the case of this clonotype: One end of the junction does not line up with germline, which may come from a read error. The chain uses TRBV24-1 and TRBJ2-7, with 9 positions matching TRBD2. The CDR3 has 17 residues. CDR1 and CDR2 (germline): KGHDR, SFDVKD. The CDR3 region has the DNA TGTGCCACCAGTGAAGCATCTAGCGGGGTAAATACCTATGAGCAGTACTTC. It yields the protein CATSEASSGVNTYEQYF.

About this clonotype itself: The junction departs from germline at one end; a sequencing error may be responsible. The chain uses TRBV6-2 or TRBV6-3 and TRBJ2-7; maybe TRBD1 (5 bases). The germline V gene has CDR1 MNHEY and CDR2 SVGEGT. This CDR3 has 13 residues. The DNA for the CDR3 is TGTGCCAGCACGATCCCGGACACCTACGAGAAGTACTTC. This encodes CASTIPDTYEKYF.

This clonotype appeared many times. V usage is TRBV6-1 and J usage is TRBJ1-1; D gene ambiguous. V was clipped by 3 bases and J by 1 base, with 9 bases between them. Germline loops: CDR1 MNHNS, CDR2 SASEGT. The CDR3 totals 14 residues. CDR3 in amino acids: CASSDSAWNTEAFF. The CDR3 DNA is TGTGCCAGCAGTGACTCGGCCTGGAACACTGAAGCTTTCTTT.

This clonotype was found many times. This rearrangement joins TRBV14 to TRBJ2-7, with a weak D call TRBD2 (7 bases). Germline CDR1 is SGHDN and CDR2 is FVKESK. The CDR3 totals 16 residues. Trimming stripped 6 bases from V and 1 base from J, with 19 bases between. The CDR3 bases are TGTGCCAGCAGGCTAAGGACAGCCGGGAGGTCCTACGAGCAGTACTTC. Protein product: CASRLRTAGRSYEQYF.

In its sample, this clonotype was seen many times. The J gene is TRBJ2-7, the V gene TRBV12-3 or TRBV12-4, with a weak D call TRBD1 (6 bases). V lost 5 bases and J lost 7, with 15 bases in between. The CDR3 loop spans 13 amino acids. The CDR3 region has the DNA TGTGCCAGCAGTAGACTCCAGGGGTGGGAGCAGTACTTC. Translation gives CASSRLQGWEQYF.

Ten or more counts support this clonotype. The chain carries TRBV2 and TRBJ2-2, with D perhaps TRBD2 (5 bases). Germline V lookup: CDR1 SNHLY, CDR2 FYNNEI. The V end was cut by 2 bases, the J end by 6 bases, with 10 bases between. This CDR3 spans 14 amino acids. As DNA, the CDR3 is TGTGCCAGCAGTGAAAACGGGGAAGCCGGGGAGCTGTTTTTT. It specifies CASSENGEAGELFF.

This clonotype was seen many times. This chain joins TRBV24-1 and TRBJ2-3; 10 positions agree with TRBD2. The CDR3 is 18 amino acids. Germline trimming cut 4 bases from V and 2 bases from J; bases unmatched to any gene: 11. The V gene's germline CDR1 is KGHDR and CDR2 SFDVKD. CDR3: CATSDPGLAGAFTDTQYF. CDR3 DNA sequence: TGTGCCACCAGTGACCCCGGCCTAGCGGGGGCCTTCACAGATACGCAGTATTTT.